This paragraph covers one T cell receptor (beta chain) sequence. TCRdb's copy holds only in-frame clones and misses some; the assay was immunoSEQ multiplex PCR. The sample lists fewer than 200,000 clones; roughly 81% were seen once. The sample comes from a study of blood T cell repertoires in COVID-19. In germline, CDR1 is SGHRS, CDR2 YFSETQ. This CDR3 has 14 amino acids. Trimming cost V 3 bases and J 2 bases; bases outside gene matches: 1. The receptor was isolated from a woman aged 50 to 60 with COVID-19, enrolled during active disease. The chain has TRBV5-1 and TRBJ1-3; TRBD1 matches 8 bases. Specimen: peripheral blood. CDR3 sequence (DNA): TGCGCCAGCAGCTCACAGGGGGCTGGAAACACCATATATTTT. Residues: CASSSQGAGNTIYF. Together with reference TRBV5-1 and TRBJ1-3, the CDR3 gives the full variable domain: KAGVTQTPRYLIKTRGQQVTLSCSPISGHRSVSWYQQTPGQGLQFLFEYFSETQRNKGNFPGRFSGRQFSNSRSEMNVSTLELGDSALYLCASSSQGAGNTIYFGEGSWLTVV.